The clone carrying this TCR beta chain was picked up a small number of times. Its antigen is unidentified. The data were obtained in a study of glioma-infiltrating T cells. Findings and caveats of the study: Gliomas, especially low-grade, showed above-expected tissue-blood divergence; non-neoplastic patients showed below. Tissue and blood shared very few CDR3 sequences.

Amplification of TCR alpha and beta CDR3 regions from RNA used iRepertoire nested multiplex PCR. For one-step reverse transcription and amplification, about 85-400 ng of tissue mRNA or PBMC total RNA was used. A single record per CDR3 protein comes from TCRdb applying MiXCR to the multiplex PCR reads. The sample lists roughly 120,000 distinct CDR3 sequences; 25% to 30% were seen once. The CDR3 has 13 amino acids. Germline V CDR1 and CDR2: LNHDA, SQIVND (reference sequence). V was cut by 5 bases and J by 2 bases, with 10 bases left in between. The sample taken for sequencing was glioma tissue, nonneoplastic brain tissue, or PBMCs (not recorded which). The receptor was isolated from a human donor with low-grade glioma or glioblastoma, undergoing nonglioma brain surgery, or in good health (not recorded which). The chain couples TRBV19 to TRBJ2-7, with a possible D match to TRBD2 (6 bases). CDR3 region: CASSVPGAYEQYF. The CDR3 nucleotides are TGTGCCAGTAGTGTCCCGGGGGCCTACGAGCAGTACTTC. Full variable domain (missing parts from reference TRBV19 and TRBJ2-7): DGGITQSPKYLFRKEGQNVTLSCEQNLNHDAMYWYRQDPGQGLRLIYYSQIVNDFQKGDIAEGYSVSREKKESFPLTVTSAQKNPTAFYLCASSVPGAYEQYFGPGTRLTVT.